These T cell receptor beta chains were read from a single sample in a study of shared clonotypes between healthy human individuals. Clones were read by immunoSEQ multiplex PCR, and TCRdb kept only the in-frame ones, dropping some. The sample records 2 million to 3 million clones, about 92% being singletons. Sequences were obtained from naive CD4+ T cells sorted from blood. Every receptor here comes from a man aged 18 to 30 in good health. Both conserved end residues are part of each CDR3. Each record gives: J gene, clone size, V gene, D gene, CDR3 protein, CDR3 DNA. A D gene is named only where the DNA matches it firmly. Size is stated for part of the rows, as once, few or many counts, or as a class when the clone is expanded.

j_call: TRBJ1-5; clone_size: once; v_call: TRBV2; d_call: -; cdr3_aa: CASSESGGSNQPQHF; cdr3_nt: TGTGCCAGCAGTGAATCCGGGGGCTCCAATCAGCCCCAGCATTTT
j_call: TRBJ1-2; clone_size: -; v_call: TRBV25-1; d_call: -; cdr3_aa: CASSDIRINYGYTF; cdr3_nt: TGTGCCAGCAGTGATATCAGGATCAATTATGGCTACACCTTC
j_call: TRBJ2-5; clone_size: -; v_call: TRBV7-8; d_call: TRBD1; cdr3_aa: CASSSPGQGFGTQYF; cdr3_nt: TGTGCCAGCAGCTCTCCGGGACAGGGGTTCGGGACCCAGTACTTC
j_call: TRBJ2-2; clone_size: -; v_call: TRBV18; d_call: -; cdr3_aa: CASSRDGLNTGELFF; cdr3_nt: TGTGCCAGCTCACGGGACGGCCTTAACACCGGGGAGCTGTTTTTT
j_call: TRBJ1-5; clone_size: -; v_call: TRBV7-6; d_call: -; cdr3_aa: CASSLASRGSNQPQHF; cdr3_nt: TGTGCCAGCAGCTTAGCAAGTAGGGGTAGCAATCAGCCCCAGCATTTT
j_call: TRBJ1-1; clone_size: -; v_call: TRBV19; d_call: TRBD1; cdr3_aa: CASSMDRENTEAFF; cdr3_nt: TGTGCCAGTAGTATGGACAGGGAGAACACTGAAGCTTTCTTT
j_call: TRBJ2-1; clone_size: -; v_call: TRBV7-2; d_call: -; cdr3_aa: CASGARNKLDEQFF; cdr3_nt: TGTGCCAGCGGCGCACGGAATAAGCTCGATGAGCAGTTCTTC
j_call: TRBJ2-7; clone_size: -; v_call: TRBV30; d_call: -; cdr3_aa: CAWSVLVREQYF; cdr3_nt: TGTGCCTGGAGTGTACTCGTGAGGGAGCAGTACTTC
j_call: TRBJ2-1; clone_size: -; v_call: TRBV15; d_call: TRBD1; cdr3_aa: CATSRAPRTGVNEQFF; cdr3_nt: TGTGCCACCAGCAGAGCCCCCCGGACAGGGGTCAATGAGCAGTTCTTC
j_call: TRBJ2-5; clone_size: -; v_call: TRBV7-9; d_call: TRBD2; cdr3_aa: CASSYTSGVSKETQYF; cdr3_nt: TGTGCCAGCAGCTATACTAGCGGGGTTTCCAAAGAGACCCAGTACTTC
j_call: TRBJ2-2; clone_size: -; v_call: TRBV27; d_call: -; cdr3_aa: CASSIRGASTGELFF; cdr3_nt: TGTGCCAGCAGTATCCGGGGGGCAAGCACCGGGGAGCTGTTTTTT
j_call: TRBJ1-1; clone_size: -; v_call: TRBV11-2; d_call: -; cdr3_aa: CASSLTVSRAFF; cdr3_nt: TGTGCCAGCAGCTTAACCGTTTCGAGAGCTTTCTTT
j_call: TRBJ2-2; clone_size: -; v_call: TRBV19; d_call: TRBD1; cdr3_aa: CASGDRGDTGELFF; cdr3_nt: TGTGCCAGTGGTGACAGGGGCGACACCGGGGAGCTGTTTTTT
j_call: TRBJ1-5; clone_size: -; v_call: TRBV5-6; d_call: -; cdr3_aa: CASSREGLPSNQPQHF; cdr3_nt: TGTGCCAGCAGCAGGGAAGGGCTCCCTAGCAATCAGCCCCAGCATTTT
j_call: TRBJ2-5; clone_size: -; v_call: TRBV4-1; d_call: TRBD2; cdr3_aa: CASSPGTSRETQYF; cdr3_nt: TGCGCCAGCAGCCCCGGGACTAGTAGGGAGACCCAGTACTTC
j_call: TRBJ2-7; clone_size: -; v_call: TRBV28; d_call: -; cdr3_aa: CASRLRSTYEQYF; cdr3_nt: TGTGCCAGCAGACTCAGGTCGACCTACGAGCAGTACTTC
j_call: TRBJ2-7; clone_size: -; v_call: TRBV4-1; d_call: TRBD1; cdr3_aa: CASSLGGATGGASEQYF; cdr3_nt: TGCGCCAGCAGCCTGGGGGGCGCGACAGGGGGTGCGTCCGAGCAGTACTTC
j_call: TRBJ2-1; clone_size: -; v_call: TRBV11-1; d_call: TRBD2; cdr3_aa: CASSPKLAGELGYNEQFF; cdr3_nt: TGTGCCAGCAGCCCGAAACTAGCGGGGGAATTAGGCTACAATGAGCAGTTCTTC
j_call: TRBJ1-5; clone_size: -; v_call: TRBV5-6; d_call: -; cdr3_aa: CASSLAGPGNQPQHF; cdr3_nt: TGTGCCAGCAGCTTGGCAGGACCTGGCAATCAGCCCCAGCATTTT
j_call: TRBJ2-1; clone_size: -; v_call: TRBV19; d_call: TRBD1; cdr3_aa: CASSTTGDSYNEQFF; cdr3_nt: TGTGCCAGTAGTACCACAGGGGACTCCTACAATGAGCAGTTCTTC
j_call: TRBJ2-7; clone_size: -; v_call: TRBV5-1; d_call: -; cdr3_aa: CASSPDSLSEQYF; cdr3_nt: TGCGCCAGCAGCCCCGACTCCTTATCGGAGCAGTACTTC
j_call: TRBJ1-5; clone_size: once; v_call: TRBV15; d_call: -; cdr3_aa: CATSRRAGGNQPQHF; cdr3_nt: TGTGCCACCAGCCGCCGGGCGGGCGGTAATCAGCCCCAGCATTTT
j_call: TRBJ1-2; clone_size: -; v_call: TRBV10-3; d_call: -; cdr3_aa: CAIAPRLTGANYGYTF; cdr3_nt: TGTGCCATCGCGCCTAGACTGACTGGAGCTAACTATGGCTACACCTTC
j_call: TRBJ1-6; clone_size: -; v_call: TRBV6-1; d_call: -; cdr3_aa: CASRSDSNSPLHF; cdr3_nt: TGTGCCAGCAGATCGGACAGTAATTCACCCCTCCACTTT
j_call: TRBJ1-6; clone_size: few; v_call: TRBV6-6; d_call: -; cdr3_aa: CASSYSTRSVNSPLHF; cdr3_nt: TGTGCCAGCAGTTACTCGACGCGGAGCGTTAATTCACCCCTCCACTTT
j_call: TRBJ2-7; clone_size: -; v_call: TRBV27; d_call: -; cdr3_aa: CASSCPYEQYF; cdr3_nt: TGTGCCAGCAGTTGCCCATACGAGCAGTACTTC
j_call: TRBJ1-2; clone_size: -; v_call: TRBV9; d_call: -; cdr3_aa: CASTPKGGYGYTF; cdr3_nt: TGTGCCAGCACCCCTAAGGGGGGCTATGGCTACACCTTC
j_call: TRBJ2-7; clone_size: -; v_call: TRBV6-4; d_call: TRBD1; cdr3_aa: CASYLRDREVLDYYEQYF; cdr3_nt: TGTGCCAGCTACCTCCGGGACAGGGAAGTGTTGGACTACTACGAGCAGTACTTC
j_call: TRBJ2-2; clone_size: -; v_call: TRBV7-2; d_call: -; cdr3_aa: CASSQGGGKRTGELFF; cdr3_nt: TGTGCCAGCAGCCAGGGGGGCGGGAAGCGGACCGGGGAGCTGTTTTTT
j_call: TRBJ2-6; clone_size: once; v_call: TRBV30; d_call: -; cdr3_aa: CAWRRSPGANVLTF; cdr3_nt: TGTGCCTGGAGGCGGTCTCCTGGGGCCAACGTCCTGACTTTC
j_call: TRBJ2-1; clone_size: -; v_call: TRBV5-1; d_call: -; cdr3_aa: CASSPPEGRSSYNEQFF; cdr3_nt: TGCGCCAGCAGTCCTCCCGAGGGACGAAGCTCCTACAATGAGCAGTTCTTC
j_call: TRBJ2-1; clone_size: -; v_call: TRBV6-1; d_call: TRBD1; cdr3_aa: CASSESPGQRNNEQFF; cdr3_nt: TGTGCCAGCAGTGAATCCCCGGGACAGAGAAACAATGAGCAGTTCTTC
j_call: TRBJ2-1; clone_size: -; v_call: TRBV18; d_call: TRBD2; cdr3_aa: CASSQGLAGHNEQFF; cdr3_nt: TGTGCCAGCTCGCAGGGACTAGCGGGACACAATGAGCAGTTCTTC
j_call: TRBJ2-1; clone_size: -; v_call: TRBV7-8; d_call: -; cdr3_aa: CASSLGHGKGSNEQFF; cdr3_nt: TGTGCCAGCAGCTTAGGCCATGGAAAGGGGAGCAATGAGCAGTTCTTC
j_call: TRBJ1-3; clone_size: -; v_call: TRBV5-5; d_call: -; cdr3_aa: CASSPPTGTGNTIYF; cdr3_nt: TGTGCCAGCAGCCCCCCCACAGGGACTGGAAACACCATATATTTT
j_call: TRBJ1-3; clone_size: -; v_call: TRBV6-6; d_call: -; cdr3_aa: CATSGGNTIYF; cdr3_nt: TGTGCCACCTCCGGAGGAAACACCATATATTTT
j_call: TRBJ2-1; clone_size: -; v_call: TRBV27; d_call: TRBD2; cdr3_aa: CASSPSGGYNEQFF; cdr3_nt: TGTGCCAGCAGTCCCAGCGGGGGCTACAATGAGCAGTTCTTC
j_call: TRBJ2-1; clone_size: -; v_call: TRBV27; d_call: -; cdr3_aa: CASSLSRLGGEQFF; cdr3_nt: TGTGCCAGCAGTTTATCCCGGCTTGGCGGTGAGCAGTTCTTC
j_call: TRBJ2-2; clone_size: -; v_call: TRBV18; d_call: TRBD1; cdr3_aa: CASSPPSQGASGELFF; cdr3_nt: TGTGCCAGCTCACCACCGTCACAGGGGGCGTCCGGGGAGCTGTTTTTT
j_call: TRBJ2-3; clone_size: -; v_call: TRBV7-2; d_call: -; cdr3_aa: CASSRGRAQAYTDTQYF; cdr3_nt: TGTGCCAGCAGCAGGGGCCGGGCTCAAGCTTACACAGATACGCAGTATTTT
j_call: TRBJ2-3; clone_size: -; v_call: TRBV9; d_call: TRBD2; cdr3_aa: CASSSYLAGSDTQYF; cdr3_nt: TGTGCCAGCAGCTCGTATCTAGCGGGATCTGATACGCAGTATTTT
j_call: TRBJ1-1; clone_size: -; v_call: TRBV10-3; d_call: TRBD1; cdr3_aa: CAISGTVNTEAFF; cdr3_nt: TGTGCCATCAGCGGGACAGTGAACACTGAAGCTTTCTTT
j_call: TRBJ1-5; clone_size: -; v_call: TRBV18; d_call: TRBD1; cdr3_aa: CASSRDRVVQPQHF; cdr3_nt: TGTGCCAGCTCACGGGACAGGGTGGTCCAGCCCCAGCATTTT
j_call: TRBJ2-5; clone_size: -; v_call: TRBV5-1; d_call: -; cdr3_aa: CASRDVLGQETQYF; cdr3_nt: TGCGCCAGCAGGGACGTTCTCGGCCAAGAGACCCAGTACTTC
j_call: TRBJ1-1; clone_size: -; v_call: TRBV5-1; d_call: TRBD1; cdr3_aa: CASSEGQPVNTEAFF; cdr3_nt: TGCGCCAGCAGCGAGGGACAGCCCGTGAACACTGAAGCTTTCTTT
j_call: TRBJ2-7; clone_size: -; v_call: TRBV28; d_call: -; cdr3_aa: CASRGERGAPYEQYF; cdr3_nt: TGTGCCAGCAGGGGAGAGAGAGGGGCACCCTACGAGCAGTACTTC
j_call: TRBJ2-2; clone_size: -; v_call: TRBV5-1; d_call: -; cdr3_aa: CASSMSGGGNTGELFF; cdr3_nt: TGCGCCAGCAGTATGAGCGGCGGAGGAAACACCGGGGAGCTGTTTTTT
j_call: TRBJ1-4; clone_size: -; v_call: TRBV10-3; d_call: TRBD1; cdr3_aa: CAISELQGAGEKLFF; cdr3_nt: TGTGCCATCAGTGAGTTACAGGGGGCGGGAGAAAAACTGTTTTTT
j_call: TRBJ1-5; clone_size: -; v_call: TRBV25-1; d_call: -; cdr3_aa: CASSEPGAGNQPQHF; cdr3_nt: TGTGCCAGCAGTGAACCAGGGGCCGGCAATCAGCCCCAGCATTTT
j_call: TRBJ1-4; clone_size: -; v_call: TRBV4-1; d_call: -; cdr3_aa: CASSQDSTATNEKLFF; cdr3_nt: TGCGCCAGCAGCCAAGATTCTACAGCAACTAATGAAAAACTGTTTTTT